These T cell receptor beta chains were read from a single sample in a study of blood T cell repertoires in COVID-19. TCRdb's table, derived via immunoSEQ multiplex PCR, lists solely in-frame clones and lacks some. The top ten hold around 7.8% of the sample, which has some 200,000 clones, roughly 85% seen once. Material: peripheral blood. The receptors derive from a woman aged 60-75 years with acute or convalescent COVID-19. The CDR3 runs from the conserved cysteine through the conserved F or W. A D gene is named only where the DNA matches it firmly. Clone size, where shown, is once, few, many, or a class for clones that have expanded.

CDR3: CASSWGEQPQHF
DNA: TGTGCCAGCAGCTGGGGGGAACAGCCCCAGCATTTT
J: TRBJ1-5
size: -
D: -
V: TRBV7-9

CDR3: CASRRQGSNQPQHF
DNA: TGTGCCAGCAGGAGACAGGGTAGCAATCAGCCCCAGCATTTT
J: TRBJ1-5
size: -
D: TRBD1
V: TRBV28

CDR3: CASSRGNNQPQHF
DNA: TGCGCCAGCAGCCGGGGGAACAATCAGCCCCAGCATTTT
J: TRBJ1-5
size: many
D: -
V: TRBV5-1

CDR3: CASSQNQGLSGNTIYF
DNA: TGTGCCAGCTCGCAAAACCAGGGCCTCTCTGGAAACACCATATATTTT
J: TRBJ1-3
size: once
D: -
V: TRBV18

CDR3: CASANPGASGSGSNTGELFF
DNA: TGTGCCAGCGCCAACCCGGGGGCTAGCGGGAGTGGTTCAAACACCGGGGAGCTGTTTTTT
J: TRBJ2-2
size: once
D: -
V: TRBV21-1

CDR3: CASSITGTRGNNEQFF
DNA: TGTGCCAGTAGTATTACCGGGACTAGAGGGAACAATGAGCAGTTCTTC
J: TRBJ2-1
size: -
D: TRBD2
V: TRBV19

CDR3: CASSFQISGTGELFF
DNA: TGTGCCAGCAGCTTTCAAATTTCGGGCACCGGGGAGCTGTTTTTT
J: TRBJ2-2
size: -
D: -
V: TRBV7-2

CDR3: CASSLRRQGSPLHF
DNA: TGTGCCAGCAGTCTACGTCGACAGGGCTCACCCCTCCACTTT
J: TRBJ1-6
size: -
D: TRBD1
V: TRBV28

CDR3: CASSRDNRSGNTIYF
DNA: TGTGCCAGCAGCCGGGACAACCGCTCTGGAAACACCATATATTTT
J: TRBJ1-3
size: -
D: -
V: TRBV6-2/TRBV6-3

CDR3: CASSIQQTGQDGYTF
DNA: TGCGCCAGCAGCATACAGCAGACAGGCCAGGATGGCTACACCTTC
J: TRBJ1-2
size: -
D: -
V: TRBV5-1

CDR3: CASSFGTGPNTEAFF
DNA: TGTGCCAGCAGTTTTGGGACAGGGCCCAACACTGAAGCTTTCTTT
J: TRBJ1-1
size: -
D: TRBD1
V: TRBV27

CDR3: CASSLNYRTDTQYF
DNA: TGTGCCAGCAGCTTGAACTATCGCACAGATACGCAGTATTTT
J: TRBJ2-3
size: -
D: -
V: TRBV5-4

CDR3: CASSAGQSYNEQFF
DNA: TGTGCCAGCAGCGCGGGACAGTCATACAATGAGCAGTTCTTC
J: TRBJ2-1
size: -
D: TRBD1
V: TRBV9

CDR3: CASRRTGNTGELFF
DNA: TGTGCTAGCAGAAGGACAGGCAACACCGGGGAGCTGTTTTTT
J: TRBJ2-2
size: -
D: TRBD1
V: TRBV28

CDR3: CASSPRTSGRNNEQFF
DNA: TGTGCCAGCAGCCCCCGGACTAGCGGGAGGAACAATGAGCAGTTCTTC
J: TRBJ2-1
size: once
D: TRBD2
V: TRBV7-2

CDR3: CATSDFLGGRETQYF
DNA: TGTGCCACCAGTGATTTCCTCGGGGGGAGGGAGACCCAGTACTTC
J: TRBJ2-5
size: -
D: TRBD2
V: TRBV24-1

CDR3: CASSFGLAGYNEQFF
DNA: TGTGCTAGCAGCTTCGGCCTAGCGGGTTACAATGAGCAGTTCTTC
J: TRBJ2-1
size: -
D: TRBD2
V: TRBV7-7

CDR3: CASSIGSSINQPQHF
DNA: TGTGCCAGTAGTATAGGTTCTAGTATCAATCAGCCCCAGCATTTT
J: TRBJ1-5
size: -
D: -
V: TRBV19

CDR3: CASSSPGRNYGYTF
DNA: TGTGCCAGCAGCTCCCCGGGTCGCAACTATGGCTACACCTTC
J: TRBJ1-2
size: -
D: -
V: TRBV7-9

CDR3: CASSAGTGEETQYF
DNA: TGTGCCAGCTCCGCTGGGACAGGGGAAGAGACCCAGTACTTC
J: TRBJ2-5
size: -
D: TRBD1
V: TRBV18

CDR3: CASSIRRGQRSGNTIYF
DNA: TGTGCCAGTAGTATCAGGCGGGGGCAGCGGTCTGGAAACACCATATATTTT
J: TRBJ1-3
size: -
D: -
V: TRBV19

CDR3: CSASRAGGGGQPQHF
DNA: TGCAGTGCTAGTAGGGCAGGGGGCGGAGGTCAGCCCCAGCATTTT
J: TRBJ1-5
size: -
D: TRBD1
V: TRBV20-1

CDR3: CASSPALTTYEQYF
DNA: TGCGCCAGCAGCCCCGCATTGACAACCTACGAGCAGTACTTC
J: TRBJ2-7
size: -
D: -
V: TRBV5-1

CDR3: CASSLWHLNEQFF
DNA: TGTGCCAGCAGCTTATGGCACCTCAATGAGCAGTTCTTC
J: TRBJ2-1
size: few
D: -
V: TRBV7-2